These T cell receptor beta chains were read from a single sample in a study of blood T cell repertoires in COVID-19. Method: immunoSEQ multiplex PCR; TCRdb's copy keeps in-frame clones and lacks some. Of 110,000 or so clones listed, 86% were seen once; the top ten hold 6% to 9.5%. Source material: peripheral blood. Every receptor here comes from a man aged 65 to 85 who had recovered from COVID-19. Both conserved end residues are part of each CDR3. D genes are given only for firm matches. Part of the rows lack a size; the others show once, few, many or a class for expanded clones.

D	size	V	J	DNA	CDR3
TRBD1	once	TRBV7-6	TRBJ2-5	TGTGCCAGCAGCACAGGGGTGGGGGCCGGGGAGACCCAGTACTTC	CASSTGVGAGETQYF
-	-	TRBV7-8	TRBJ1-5	TGTGCCAGCAGCTGGGCCGGGGTGTTGAGCAATCAGCCCCAGCATTTT	CASSWAGVLSNQPQHF
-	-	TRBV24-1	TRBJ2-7	TGTGCCACCAGTGATTTGAGGGGCTACGAGCAGTACTTC	CATSDLRGYEQYF
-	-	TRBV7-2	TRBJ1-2	TGTGCCGCGGAGGCGGAATCGTGGGCGGGGGGTCTAAACTATGGCTACACCTTC	CAAEAESWAGGLNYGYTF
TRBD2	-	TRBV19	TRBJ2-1	TGTGCCAGTAGTATAGATCGTTTCGGCGGGGGGGCCATAAATGAGCAGTTCTTC	CASSIDRFGGGAINEQFF
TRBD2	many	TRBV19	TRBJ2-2	TGTGCCAGTAGTGGGGGGGTCCTAGGGACCGGGGAGCTGTTTTTT	CASSGGVLGTGELFF
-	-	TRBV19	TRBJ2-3	TGTGCCAGTAGTATCCGGGGAACGCAGTATTTT	CASSIRGTQYF
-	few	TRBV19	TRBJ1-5	TGTGCCAGTACCGCAAGGGGGAACGGTCAGCCCCAGCATTTT	CASTARGNGQPQHF
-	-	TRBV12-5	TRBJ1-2	TGTGCTAGTGGTTTGGTACCGACGAGGGCGACTAACTATGGCTACACCTTC	CASGLVPTRATNYGYTF
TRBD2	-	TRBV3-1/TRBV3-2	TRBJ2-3	TGTGCCAGCAGGGCTAGCGGGGGGCGGTCGGGAGATACGCAGTATTTT	CASRASGGRSGDTQYF
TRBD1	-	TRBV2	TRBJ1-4	TGTGCCAGCGGCCCCCAGGGGGCGCAAACTAATGAAAAACTGTTTTTT	CASGPQGAQTNEKLFF
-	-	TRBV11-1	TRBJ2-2	TGTGCCAGCAGCTTTGGCCTAGCGAACACCGGGGAGCTGTTTTTT	CASSFGLANTGELFF
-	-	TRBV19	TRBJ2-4	TGTGCCAGTAGTAACGGACAATCTAGGCTTTCCAAAAACATTCAGTACTTC	CASSNGQSRLSKNIQYF
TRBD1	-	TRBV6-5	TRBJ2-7	TGTGCCAGCAGTTACCCAAGACAGGGTTACTACGAGCAGTACTTC	CASSYPRQGYYEQYF
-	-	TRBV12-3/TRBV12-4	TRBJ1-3	TGTGCCAGCAGCACCGGCTCTGGAAACACCATATATTTT	CASSTGSGNTIYF
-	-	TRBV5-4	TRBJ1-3	TGTGCCAGCAGCCCGTCCTCCTCTGGAAACACCATATATTTT	CASSPSSSGNTIYF